One sample yielded the 23 T cell receptor beta chains listed below, sequenced in a study of PD-1 blockade in classical Hodgkin lymphoma. There was relapse after autologous stem cell transplantation in every patient, and there was variation in brentuximab vedotin exposure. Sequencing used immunoSEQ multiplex PCR; TCRdb keeps in-frame clones, though not all of them. The sample records about 110,000 clones, 80% to 90% being singletons. The sample consisted of peripheral blood mononuclear cells (PBMCs), taken before the second cycle of nivolumab. All receptors come from a human donor with classical Hodgkin lymphoma.

The chain couples TRBV11-2 to TRBJ2-7; D unresolved. The CDR3 runs 14 residues. V was clipped by 1 base and J by 5 bases, with 12 bases between them. Germline V gives CDR1 SGHAT, CDR2 FQNNGV. The CDR3 DNA follows: TGTGCCAGCAGCTTAGGCTCCAAGGGCGACGAGCAGTACTTC. Its translation: CASSLGSKGDEQYF.

CDR3 sequence: CATQTGNEQFF. The CDR3 nucleotides are TGTGCCACTCAGACAGGCAATGAGCAGTTCTTC. This chain joins TRBV19 and TRBJ2-1; D possibly corresponds to TRBD1 (6 bases). The CDR3 is 11 residues long. The V and J ends lost 10 bases and 6 bases respectively, with 10 bases between them. CDR1 LNHDA and CDR2 SQIVND come from the germline V gene (reference sequence). Variable domain in full (rest from reference TRBV19 and TRBJ2-1): DGGITQSPKYLFRKEGQNVTLSCEQNLNHDAMYWYRQDPGQGLRLIYYSQIVNDFQKGDIAEGYSVSREKKESFPLTVTSAQKNPTAFYLCATQTGNEQFFGPGTRLTVL.

The chain combines TRBV19 with TRBJ2-7; 11 bases map to TRBD1. CDR1 and CDR2 from the germline V gene are LNHDA and SQIVND (reference sequence). The J segment lost 0 bases and the V segment lost 5 bases, leaving 6 bases of the junction unmatched. The CDR3 extends over 16 amino acids. The CDR3 DNA sequence: TGTGCCAGTAGTTCCTCCGGGACAGGGGGCTCCTACGAGCAGTACTTC. It is translated as CASSSSGTGGSYEQYF.

The CDR3 reads CASSTGSEAFF. CDR3 coding DNA: TGTGCCAGCAGCACAGGGAGTGAAGCTTTCTTT. The chain links TRBV28 to TRBJ1-1; a weak D match, TRBD1 (6 bases). The CDR3 length is 11 residues. Germline CDR1 MDHEN, CDR2 SYDVKM. V was cut by 6 bases and J by 7 bases, with 9 bases left in between.

The sample holds many counts of this clone. This chain links TRBV28 with TRBJ1-3, with a weak D call TRBD1 (6 bases). This CDR3 comprises 12 residues. The V end lost 8 bases, the J end lost 1 base, and 6 bases lay between the germline ends. Per germline, CDR1 MDHEN and CDR2 SYDVKM. The CDR3 protein is CASGTSGNTIYF. For the CDR3, the DNA is TGTGCCAGCGGGACATCTGGAAACACCATATATTTT. Full variable domain (rest looked up from reference TRBV28 and TRBJ1-3): DVKVTQSSRYLVKRTGEKVFLECVQDMDHENMFWYRQDPGLGLRLIYFSYDVKMKEKGDIPEGYSVSREKKERFSLILESASTNQTSMYLCASGTSGNTIYFGEGSWLTVV.

This chain uses TRBV7-9 with TRBJ1-5; no firm D call. V lost 4 bases and J lost 0, with 7 bases in between. Germline assignment: CDR1 SEHNR and CDR2 FQNEAQ (reference sequence). The CDR3 consists of 14 residues. The CDR3 region has the DNA TGTGCCAGCAGCTCCCAGTATAGCAATCAGCCCCAGCATTTT. It specifies CASSSQYSNQPQHF.

The genes are TRBV14 and TRBJ1-2; D gene ambiguous. The V and J ends lost 1 base and 4 bases respectively, with 13 bases between them. The CDR3 runs 15 residues. Germline V gene lookup returns CDR1 SGHDN and CDR2 FVKESK. CDR3 nucleotide sequence: TGTGCCAGCAGCCAAGGAGGGATCGTGGGCTATGGCTACACCTTC. This encodes CASSQGGIVGYGYTF.

The chain employs TRBV14 and TRBJ2-7; TRBD1 or TRBD2 may be the D gene (5 bases each). The CDR3 covers 14 residues. V lost 4 bases, J lost 2 bases, and 12 bases lay in between. Germline CDR1 is SGHDN and CDR2 is FVKESK. The CDR3 nucleotides are TGTGCCAGCAGCCCTACGGGGCCTGCCTACGAGCAGTACTTC. This encodes CASSPTGPAYEQYF.

The sample holds a few counts of this clone. This chain uses TRBV19 with TRBJ2-2; 7 bases match TRBD1. V lost 7 bases to trimming and J lost 5 bases; unmatched junction nucleotides: 13. CDR1 and CDR2 (germline): LNHDA, SQIVND (reference sequence). The CDR3 is 16 amino acids. The CDR3 region is CASTPGDSVRTGELFF. The CDR3 nucleotides read TGTGCCAGTACCCCAGGGGACAGCGTAAGGACCGGGGAGCTGTTTTTT.

The chain employs TRBV7-9 and TRBJ2-2; tentatively, D is TRBD1 (5 bases). V was cut by 2 bases and J by 0 bases, with 7 bases left in between. The CDR3 contains 15 residues. CDR1 is SEHNR and CDR2 is FQNEAQ in the germline V gene (reference sequence). The CDR3 protein is CASSLRTTNTGELFF. DNA of the CDR3: TGTGCCAGCAGCTTAAGGACAACGAACACCGGGGAGCTGTTTTTT.

The chain uses TRBV19 and TRBJ2-1, with 10 nucleotides matching TRBD2. The CDR3 is 14 amino acids. Trimming at V came to 7 bases and at J to 3 bases, leaving 3 bases not matched to a gene. Germline V gene data show CDR1 as LNHDA and CDR2 as SQIVND (reference sequence). The CDR3 region has the DNA TGTGCCAGTAAAATAGCGGGAGGCTACAATGAGCAGTTCTTC. Translating gives CASKIAGGYNEQFF. The full variable domain, rest sourced from reference TRBV19 and TRBJ2-1, is DGGITQSPKYLFRKEGQNVTLSCEQNLNHDAMYWYRQDPGQGLRLIYYSQIVNDFQKGDIAEGYSVSREKKESFPLTVTSAQKNPTAFYLCASKIAGGYNEQFFGPGTRLTVL.

This clone showed up just once. This chain links TRBV29-1 with TRBJ2-7; D possibly corresponds to TRBD1 (5 bases). CDR1 and CDR2 from the germline V gene are SQVTM and ANQGSEA. The length of the CDR3 is 13 residues. Trimming removed 4 bases from V and 4 bases from J, with 14 bases in between. CDR3 loop: CSVVGQGWYEQYF. In DNA form, the CDR3 reads TGCAGCGTTGTAGGGCAGGGTTGGTACGAGCAGTACTTC.

The chain combines TRBV7-8 with TRBJ1-5, with a weak D call TRBD1 (5 bases). Germline V lookup: CDR1 SGHVS, CDR2 FQNEAQ. This CDR3 is built from 17 residues. V was trimmed by 5 bases and J by 0 bases, leaving 17 bases between them. CDR3 sequence (DNA): TGTGCCAGCAGCCAGGGTGGGGCATTCTATAGCAATCAGCCCCAGCATTTT. It encodes CASSQGGAFYSNQPQHF.

This clone was recorded a few times. This chain uses TRBV30 with TRBJ1-1; D gene unclear. Trimming removed 0 bases at V and 5 bases at J, with 4 bases between. Germline V gene lookup returns CDR1 GTSNPN and CDR2 SVGIG (reference sequence). There are 11 residues in the CDR3. Written as DNA, the CDR3 is TGTGCCTGGAGTGTTTCTACTGAAGCTTTCTTT. This translates into CAWSVSTEAFF. The entire variable domain, with the rest obtained from reference TRBV30 and TRBJ1-1, is as follows: SQTIHQWPATLVQPVGSPLSLECTVEGTSNPNLYWYRQAAGRGLQLLFYSVGIGQISSEVPQNLSASRPQDRQFILSSKKLLLSDSGFYLCAWSVSTEAFFGQGTRLTVV.

The genes are TRBV18 and TRBJ1-1; maybe TRBD1 (6 bases). The CDR3 covers 14 residues. Germline CDR1 reads KGHSH; CDR2 reads LQKENI. The V and J ends lost 5 bases and 1 base respectively, with 11 bases between them. The CDR3 reads CASSVRQENTEAFF. The DNA of the CDR3 is TGTGCCAGCTCAGTTCGACAGGAGAACACTGAAGCTTTCTTT.

The chain employs TRBV6-1 and TRBJ2-7; unclear D gene. The ends were cut back, 3 bases at V and 4 bases at J, with 10 bases in the middle. Germline CDR1 and CDR2: MNHNS and SASEGT. The CDR3 spans 13 residues. CDR3 in DNA: TGTGCCAGCAGTGAGGCAGCCCAGTACGAGCAGTACTTC. Translation: CASSEAAQYEQYF.

The V gene is TRBV23-1, the J gene TRBJ1-2; D might be TRBD1 (5 bases). TRBV23-1 is an ORF, with its function uncertain. CDR3 length equals 14 residues. V was trimmed by 6 bases and J by 6 bases, leaving 17 bases between them. The CDR3 spells CASSRHWGFHGYTF. The CDR3 bases are TGCGCCAGCAGCCGACACTGGGGGTTCCATGGCTACACCTTC.

The V and J genes are TRBV11-3 and TRBJ2-3; D may match TRBD1 or TRBD2 (6 bases each). The germline CDR1 and CDR2 sequences are SGHNT and YENEEA. The CDR3 totals 16 residues. Trimming removed 3 bases from V and 2 bases from J, with 15 bases in between. The CDR3 nucleotides read TGTGCCAGCAGCTTGGGGGACTCGGGGGCCACAGATACGCAGTATTTT. Its translation: CASSLGDSGATDTQYF. Full variable domain (remainder filled in from reference TRBV11-3 and TRBJ2-3): EAGVVQSPRYKIIEKKQPVAFWCNPISGHNTLYWYLQNLGQGPELLIRYENEEAVDDSQLPKDRFSAERLKGVDSTLKIQPAELGDSAVYLCASSLGDSGATDTQYFGPGTRLTVL.

V and J are TRBV11-3 and TRBJ2-2; no reliable D call. Per germline, CDR1 SGHNT and CDR2 YENEEA. Trimming took off 3 bases at V and 7 bases at J, with 6 bases between the two ends. The CDR3 is 12 amino acids. CDR3 residues: CASSFEGGELFF. CDR3 bases: TGTGCCAGCAGCTTTGAAGGCGGGGAGCTGTTTTTT.

The chain has TRBV5-1 and TRBJ2-7, with D hard to call. Germline lookup yields CDR1 SGHRS and CDR2 YFSETQ. Trimming shortened V by 0 bases and J by 1 base, and 5 bases separated the two germline ends. This CDR3 comprises 13 residues. The DNA of the CDR3 is TGCGCCAGCAGCTTGGACCCGTCCTACGAGCAGTACTTC. Translation: CASSLDPSYEQYF. Variable domain in full (rest from reference TRBV5-1 and TRBJ2-7): KAGVTQTPRYLIKTRGQQVTLSCSPISGHRSVSWYQQTPGQGLQFLFEYFSETQRNKGNFPGRFSGRQFSNSRSEMNVSTLELGDSALYLCASSLDPSYEQYFGPGTRLTVT.

This chain uses TRBV30 with TRBJ1-1; 8 bases are a match to TRBD1. The CDR3 length is 14 residues. The germline V gene has CDR1 GTSNPN and CDR2 SVGIG (reference sequence). V trimming: 0 bases; J trimming: 3 bases; junction bases outside the gene matches: 3. CDR3 sequence reads: CAWSVQGGDTEAFF. CDR3 nucleotides: TGTGCCTGGAGTGTACAGGGGGGAGACACTGAAGCTTTCTTT.

The genes are TRBV7-9 and TRBJ1-5, with D unclear. The V gene's germline CDR1 is SEHNR and CDR2 FQNEAQ (reference sequence). The length of the CDR3 is 15 residues. Trimming left V 4 bases short and J 2 bases short, with 12 bases between. The CDR3 DNA reads TGTGCCAGCAGCTCTGGGCAGGCAGGCAATCAGCCCCAGCATTTT. Translating gives CASSSGQAGNQPQHF. The variable domain in full, completed from reference TRBV7-9 and TRBJ1-5, reads DTGVSQNPRHKITKRGQNVTFRCDPISEHNRLYWYRQTLGQGPEFLTYFQNEAQLEKSRLLSDRFSAERPKGSFSTLEIQRTEQGDSAMYLCASSSGQAGNQPQHFGDGTRLSIL.

The chain recombines TRBV5-6 with TRBJ2-1; 10 bases are shared with TRBD2. Germline loops: CDR1 SGHDT, CDR2 YYEEEE. V dropped 4 bases and J dropped 4; count of bases not matched to a gene: 5. The CDR3 spans 15 residues. CDR3 DNA sequence: TGTGCCAGCAGCAAGGGACTAGCGCTTTACAATGAGCAGTTCTTC. Protein product: CASSKGLALYNEQFF. Based on the CDR3 plus reference TRBV5-6 and TRBJ2-1, the full variable domain is DAGVTQSPTHLIKTRGQQVTLRCSPKSGHDTVSWYQQALGQGPQFIFQYYEEEERQRGNFPDRFSGHQFPNYSSELNVNALLLGDSALYLCASSKGLALYNEQFFGPGTRLTVL.